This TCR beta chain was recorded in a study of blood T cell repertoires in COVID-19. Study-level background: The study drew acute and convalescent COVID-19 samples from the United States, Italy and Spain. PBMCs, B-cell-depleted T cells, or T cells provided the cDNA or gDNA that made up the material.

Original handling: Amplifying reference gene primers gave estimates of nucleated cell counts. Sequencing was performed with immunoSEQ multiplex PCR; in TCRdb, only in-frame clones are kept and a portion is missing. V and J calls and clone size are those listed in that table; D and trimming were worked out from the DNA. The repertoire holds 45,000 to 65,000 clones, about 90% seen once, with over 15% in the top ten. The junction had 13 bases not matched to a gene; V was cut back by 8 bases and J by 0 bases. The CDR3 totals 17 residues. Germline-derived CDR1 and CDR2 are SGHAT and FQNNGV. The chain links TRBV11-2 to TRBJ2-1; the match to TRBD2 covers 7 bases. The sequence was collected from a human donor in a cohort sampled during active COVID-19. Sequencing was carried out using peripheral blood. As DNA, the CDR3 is TGTGCCAGCCGCTCCCTAGCGGTGGGCGGCTCCTACAATGAGCAGTTCTTC. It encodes CASRSLAVGGSYNEQFF. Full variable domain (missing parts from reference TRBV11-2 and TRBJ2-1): EAGVAQSPRYKIIEKRQSVAFWCNPISGHATLYWYQQILGQGPKLLIQFQNNGVVDDSQLPKDRFSAERLKGVDSTLKIQPAKLEDSAVYLCASRSLAVGGSYNEQFFGPGTRLTVL.